The clone carrying this T cell receptor beta chain was counted many times. Antigen: not known. TCRdb passed the multiplex PCR reads through MiXCR, listing each CDR3 protein once. The sample carries under 15,000 distinct CDR3 sequences, roughly 34% recorded once. This entry is derived from a study of breast tumors, draining lymph nodes, adjacent tissues. This CDR3 spans 14 amino acids. V was cut by 3 bases and J by 8 bases, with 11 bases left in between. Study-level findings and limits: Data fit most tumor T cells coming from lymph node, expanding in tumor. Tumor T cell lymph node origin was a supported hypothesis, not proven. Compared with lymph nodes, tumors were less diverse; compared with nontumor tissue, more.

The TCR originated in a female donor with breast cancer. Some clones in this sample may be carry-over from other donors' samples. The rearrangement links TRBV12-3 or TRBV12-4 to TRBJ1-6, with D possibly matching TRBD1 (6 bases). Sequencing was performed on breast tumor tissue. The CDR3 nucleotides are TGTGCCAGCAGTTTGGGGGGGCGTTATTCACCCCTCCACTTT. This gives the protein CASSLGGRYSPLHF.